Each of the 26 T cell receptor beta chains below was sequenced from the same sample in a study of identical twins. Via MiXCR, TCRdb re-called the 5' RACE reads, giving one row per CDR3 protein. The table has 690,000 or so distinct CDR3 sequences, approximately 9% seen once. This sample also belongs to another study, concerning yellow fever vaccine responses in identical twins.

Source material: PBMCs. These receptor sequences come from a woman between 18 and 30 years old in good health.

V and J are TRBV7-9 and TRBJ2-5; 12 bases map to TRBD1. The CDR3 is made up of 14 amino acids. Trimming cost V 4 bases and J 6 bases; bases outside gene matches: 3. Per the germline V gene, CDR1 is SEHNR and CDR2 is FQNEAQ (reference sequence). CDR3 loop: CASSSGQGAQTQYF. The CDR3 DNA reads TGTGCCAGCAGCTCGGGACAGGGGGCACAGACCCAGTACTTC.

Many counts were recorded for this clonotype. CDR3 residues: CASSSRIGTDTQYF. Written as DNA, the CDR3 is TGTGCCAGCAGCTCCCGGATAGGCACAGATACGCAGTATTTT. This chain joins TRBV7-2 and TRBJ2-3; D is uncertain. Germline loops: CDR1 SGHTA, CDR2 FQGNSA. The CDR3 is 14 residues long. V lost 4 bases and J 1 base, leaving 9 bases between the germline ends.

This clonotype was counted only a few times. The genes are TRBV20-1 and TRBJ2-1; D assignment may be TRBD1 or TRBD2 (6 bases each). Trimming removed 4 bases from V and 2 bases from J, with 21 bases in between. CDR1 and CDR2 from the germline V gene are DFQATT and SNEGSKA (reference sequence). The CDR3 totals 17 residues. CDR3 amino acids: CSAMQDSLGGPYNEQFF. The CDR3 DNA follows: TGCAGTGCTATGCAGGACAGCCTCGGAGGGCCCTACAATGAGCAGTTCTTC.

This clonotype was observed a handful of times. This chain links TRBV6-1 with TRBJ1-2; unclear D gene. Germline V gives CDR1 MNHNS, CDR2 SASEGT. Trimming shortened V by 7 bases and J by 6 bases, and 18 bases separated the two germline ends. There are 14 residues in the CDR3. CDR3 protein: CASIQGPLGNGYTF. The CDR3 DNA reads TGTGCCAGCATACAAGGCCCGCTCGGGAATGGCTACACCTTC.

In this sample, this clonotype turned up a few times. The chain joins TRBV6-1 to TRBJ2-7; the D gene could be TRBD1 or TRBD2 (5 bases each). The CDR3 is 16 amino acids. V lost 5 bases and J lost 0, with 17 bases in between. CDR1 and CDR2 (germline): MNHNS, SASEGT. Here the CDR3 DNA reads TGTGCCAGCAGTCCCATCGAGGGTACAGGCTCCTACGAGCAGTACTTC. It translates to CASSPIEGTGSYEQYF.

This chain joins TRBV24-1 and TRBJ1-2; 9 bases are shared with TRBD1. J gave up 6 bases and V 3 bases, and 10 bases lay outside the gene matches. This CDR3 comprises 16 residues. Looked up from germline, CDR1 is KGHDR and CDR2 is SFDVKD. CDR3 DNA sequence: TGTGCCACCAGTGATCCAGCCGGGACAGGGAGAGATGGCTACACCTTC. Translation gives CATSDPAGTGRDGYTF.

This chain links TRBV14 with TRBJ1-1; unclear D gene. The V and J ends lost 0 bases and 0 bases respectively, with 8 bases between them. The CDR3 length is 15 residues. Germline V lookup: CDR1 SGHDN, CDR2 FVKESK. CDR3 loop: CASSQDPFMNTEAFF. CDR3 in DNA: TGTGCCAGCAGCCAAGATCCGTTCATGAACACTGAAGCTTTCTTT.

The chain joins TRBV20-1 to TRBJ2-1; D ambiguous. This CDR3 contains 14 residues. Looked up from germline, CDR1 is DFQATT and CDR2 is SNEGSKA (reference sequence). V was cut by 1 base and J by 3 bases, with 10 bases left in between. CDR3 DNA: TGCAGTGCTAGAGTTAGTGGGTTCTACAATGAGCAGTTCTTC. Translation gives CSARVSGFYNEQFF.

This clonotype showed up many times. V and J are TRBV4-1 and TRBJ2-2; D is ambiguous. The CDR3 has 15 residues. Trimming removed 4 bases from V and 1 base from J, with 10 bases in between. The germline CDR1 and CDR2 sequences are MGHRA and YSYEKL. The DNA for the CDR3 is TGCGCCAGCAGCCGAGAGGACCGGAACACCGGGGAGCTGTTTTTT. Residues: CASSREDRNTGELFF.

There are many counts of this clonotype. This rearrangement joins TRBV6-2 or TRBV6-3 to TRBJ1-5; TRBD1 matches 10 bases. Unmatched junction bases numbered 6, after V lost 7 bases and J lost 0 bases. CDR3 length: 16 residues. In germline, CDR1 is MNHEY, CDR2 SVGEGT. The CDR3 bases are TGTGCCAGCATCTCCGGGACAGGGGATAGCAATCAGCCCCAGCATTTT. Protein product: CASISGTGDSNQPQHF.

The J gene is TRBJ2-5, the V gene TRBV6-2 or TRBV6-3; 10 bases fit TRBD1. The V and J ends lost 5 bases and 8 bases, in that order; junction bases with no gene match: 5. The CDR3 has 13 amino acids. In germline, CDR1 is MNHEY, CDR2 SVGEGT. DNA of the CDR3: TGTGCCAGCAGTGGCGACAGGGGGCCCACCCAGTACTTC. It codes for CASSGDRGPTQYF.

This clonotype was picked up many times. The CDR3 reads CASSGRLARDEQFF. In DNA, the CDR3 is TGCGCCAGCAGCGGGCGGCTAGCTAGGGATGAGCAGTTCTTC. The rearrangement links TRBV5-1 to TRBJ2-1; perhaps TRBD2 as D (5 bases). The CDR3 length is 14 residues. Per germline, CDR1 SGHRS and CDR2 YFSETQ. The V and J ends lost 4 bases and 8 bases respectively, with 16 bases between them.

There are a few counts of this clonotype. The genes are TRBV4-3 and TRBJ2-6; D gene uncertain. Per the germline V gene, CDR1 is LGHNA and CDR2 is YSLEER. The CDR3 consists of 14 residues. The ends were cut back, 5 bases at V and 7 bases at J, with 12 bases in the middle. The CDR3 DNA reads as TGCGCCAGCAGCTCCGACGGCGTTGCCAACGTCCTGACTTTC. Translated, it gives CASSSDGVANVLTF.

The chain links TRBV7-9 to TRBJ1-4; D not resolved. The CDR3 has 15 amino acids. V shed 4 bases and J shed 0 bases, with 9 bases lying between them. The germline V gene has CDR1 SEHNR and CDR2 FQNEAQ (reference sequence). The CDR3, as DNA: TGTGCCAGCAGCTCCCAGTTTGCAACTAATGAAAAACTGTTTTTT. It encodes CASSSQFATNEKLFF. The whole variable domain, filled in from reference TRBV7-9 and TRBJ1-4, reads DTGVSQNPRHKITKRGQNVTFRCDPISEHNRLYWYRQTLGQGPEFLTYFQNEAQLEKSRLLSDRFSAERPKGSFSTLEIQRTEQGDSAMYLCASSSQFATNEKLFFGSGTQLSVL.

This clonotype was counted between two and nine times. The chain couples TRBV18 to TRBJ1-2, with no clear D. Germline V gene sequence: CDR1 KGHSH, CDR2 LQKENI. V dropped 4 bases and J dropped 3 bases, with 9 bases sitting between them. The CDR3 length is 13 residues. In DNA, the CDR3 is TGTGCCAGCTCACGGCAGTCTGACTATGGCTACACCTTC. Protein sequence: CASSRQSDYGYTF.

This clonotype was counted many times. This chain uses TRBV28 with TRBJ2-7; D may match TRBD1 or TRBD2 (5 bases each). V lost 10 bases to trimming and J lost 1 base, with 17 bases between them. The CDR3 consists of 14 residues. Germline CDR1 and CDR2: MDHEN and SYDVKM. The CDR3 sequence: CATKNPGPSYEQYF. The CDR3 region has the DNA TGTGCCACCAAGAACCCGGGACCTTCCTACGAGCAGTACTTC.

This clonotype was picked up many times. This chain uses TRBV12-3 or TRBV12-4 with TRBJ2-3; TRBD2 matches at 12 bases. The CDR3 is made up of 17 amino acids. V was pared by 5 bases and J by 3 bases, with 9 bases of the junction left unmatched. CDR3 coding DNA: TGTGCCAGCAGTACCCGGACTAGCGGGGTTGCAACAGATACGCAGTATTTT. It specifies CASSTRTSGVATDTQYF.

This clonotype occurred many times. V and J are TRBV20-1 and TRBJ2-1, with TRBD1 matching over 8 bases. This CDR3 is built from 14 residues. The V and J ends lost 8 bases and 8 bases, in that order; junction bases with no gene match: 14. Germline-derived CDR1 and CDR2 are DFQATT and SNEGSKA (reference sequence). The CDR3, as DNA: TGCAGTCCATCCGGGTCAGGGGGCTCTGATGAGCAGTTCTTC. Its translation: CSPSGSGGSDEQFF.

The sample holds many counts of this clonotype. The rearrangement uses TRBV5-1 and TRBJ2-1; D not resolved. This CDR3 has 14 amino acids. V was shortened by 0 bases and J by 1 base, with 5 bases between the two germline ends. CDR1 is SGHRS, CDR2 YFSETQ, per germline. The CDR3 bases are TGCGCCAGCAGCTTGGGGCTGTCCTACAATGAGCAGTTCTTC. It codes for CASSLGLSYNEQFF.

This clonotype showed up many times. V usage is TRBV29-1 and J usage is TRBJ2-5, with 8 bases aligning to TRBD2. The CDR3 is made up of 13 amino acids. Per the germline V gene, CDR1 is SQVTM and CDR2 is ANQGSEA. V lost 4 bases and J lost 1; bases outside the gene matches: 2. As DNA, the CDR3 is TGCAGCGTTGTAGCGGGGAGCCAAGAGACCCAGTACTTC. This sequence encodes CSVVAGSQETQYF.

This clonotype was counted many times. The J gene is TRBJ2-5, the V gene TRBV12-3 or TRBV12-4; 8 bases agree with TRBD1. The V segment lost 5 bases and the J segment 6 bases; nucleotides outside the gene matches: 5. This CDR3 comprises 13 residues. CDR3 loop: CASSQGARKTQYF. The CDR3 nucleotides read TGTGCCAGCAGTCAGGGGGCTCGTAAGACCCAGTACTTC.

V and J are TRBV15 and TRBJ2-1, with D possibly TRBD2 on 6 matching bases. Germline V gives CDR1 LNHNV, CDR2 YYDKDF (reference sequence). The germline V and J ends were trimmed by 5 bases and 6 bases, with 20 bases remaining between them. This CDR3 is 16 amino acids long. The CDR3 bases are TGTGCCACCAGCGGCTTAGCGGTTGTAGGCTTCAATGAGCAGTTCTTC. Encoded protein: CATSGLAVVGFNEQFF.

This clonotype was seen more than once but under ten times. The chain combines TRBV19 with TRBJ2-4; TRBD1 matches 10 bases. This CDR3 contains 16 residues. Trimming removed 4 bases from V and 8 bases from J; junction bases left unmatched: 11. The germline V gene has CDR1 LNHDA and CDR2 SQIVND (reference sequence). The CDR3 loop is CASSTFSDRGLDIQYF. For the CDR3, the DNA is TGTGCCAGTAGTACGTTCTCCGACAGGGGGCTTGACATTCAGTACTTC.

This clonotype was seen repeatedly, ten times or more. The chain employs TRBV7-9 and TRBJ2-7; D call uncertain. CDR3 length equals 13 residues. V was pared by 0 bases and J by 2 bases, with 5 bases between. CDR1 and CDR2 (germline): SEHNR, FQNEAQ (reference sequence). The CDR3, as DNA: TGTGCCAGCAGCTTAGCGGGGACCTACGAGCAGTACTTC. It yields the protein CASSLAGTYEQYF.

This clonotype was found many times. V is TRBV20-1 and J is TRBJ2-5, with TRBD1 matching over 9 bases. CDR1 DFQATT and CDR2 SNEGSKA come from the germline V gene (reference sequence). The CDR3 has 13 residues. Germline trimming cut 5 bases from V and 2 bases from J; bases unmatched to any gene: 3. Written as DNA, the CDR3 is TGCAGTGCTTTAGGGACAGGGCAAGAGACCCAGTACTTC. Amino acids: CSALGTGQETQYF.

The rearrangement links TRBV5-5 to TRBJ2-2; 7 bases match TRBD1. The trim removed 0 bases at V and 5 bases at J, leaving 7 bases unmatched. The CDR3 is 16 residues long. Germline CDR1 is SGHKS and CDR2 is YYEKEE (reference sequence). The CDR3 reads CASSLGIKQGTGELFF. CDR3 DNA sequence: TGTGCCAGCAGCTTGGGCATCAAACAGGGGACCGGGGAGCTGTTTTTT.